The 27 T cell receptor beta chains presented below share a single source sample, sequenced in a study of post-analysis software for immune sequencing data. Unique-molecular-identifier-tagged TCR beta cDNA libraries were used. TCRdb re-called the PCR reads with MiXCR, one entry per CDR3 protein. The table includes fewer than 900,000 distinct CDR3 sequences, 35% to 55% detected once. General study results and limits: Roughly five TRBV segments were significantly more frequent in patients than in controls. TRBV5-6, TRBV5-1 and TRBV20-1 were among these segments.

These receptors lack a known antigen. Sequenced: blood. These receptors came from a girl aged 10-17 years with multiple sclerosis.

This clonotype was detected a few times. This chain uses TRBV6-1 with TRBJ2-7, with 8 bases aligning to TRBD1. Germline V gives CDR1 MNHNS, CDR2 SASEGT. After removal of 5 bases from V and 2 bases from J, the junction contained 5 bases not matched to a gene. The CDR3 has 14 amino acids. The CDR3 DNA sequence: TGTGCCAGCAGTCGGACAGGGAGTACCTACGAGCAGTACTTC. Its protein is CASSRTGSTYEQYF.

V and J are TRBV7-9 and TRBJ1-1; possibly TRBD1 for D (6 bases). Per germline, CDR1 SEHNR and CDR2 FQNEAQ (reference sequence). The length of the CDR3 is 15 residues. V gave up 0 bases and J gave up 6 bases, with 14 bases separating them. CDR3 amino acids: CASSLAGGGSPEAFF. For the CDR3, the DNA is TGTGCCAGCAGCTTAGCGGGAGGGGGAAGTCCTGAAGCTTTCTTT.

The V and J genes are TRBV29-1 and TRBJ1-1, with D uncertain. Per germline, CDR1 SQVTM and CDR2 ANQGSEA. CDR3 length equals 12 residues. V lost 6 bases to trimming and J lost 3 bases, with 11 bases between them. This CDR3 reads CSVRRLYTEAFF. Written as DNA, the CDR3 is TGCAGCGTACGTAGGCTATACACTGAAGCTTTCTTT.

This clonotype showed up just a few times. This chain links TRBV20-1 with TRBJ1-1; D is unresolved. CDR1 and CDR2 (germline): DFQATT, SNEGSKA (reference sequence). Trimming pared 3 bases from V and 6 bases from J, leaving 17 bases between. The CDR3 contains 14 residues. This CDR3 is CSARWGAQGAEAFF. CDR3 in DNA: TGCAGTGCTAGGTGGGGAGCCCAAGGCGCTGAAGCTTTCTTT.

This sequence joins TRBV10-3 and TRBJ1-2, with TRBD1 matching over 7 bases. J gave up 5 bases and V 7 bases, and 1 base lay outside the gene matches. Germline CDR1 is ENHRY and CDR2 is SYGVKD. The CDR3 is made up of 11 amino acids. The CDR3: CAITGGYGYTF. CDR3 nucleotides: TGTGCCATCACAGGGGGTTATGGCTACACCTTC.

This clonotype was counted only a few times. J is TRBJ2-1 and V is TRBV5-1; a weak D match, TRBD2 (6 bases). Germline CDR1 SGHRS, CDR2 YFSETQ. The CDR3 runs 15 residues. Trimming pared 0 bases from V and 10 bases from J, leaving 17 bases between. The CDR3 DNA reads as TGCGCCAGCAGCTTGGGGACGGGAGCCTTCACGGAGCAGTTCTTC. Its translation: CASSLGTGAFTEQFF.

This chain links TRBV29-1 with TRBJ2-7, with D maybe TRBD1 (6 bases). The germline V gene has CDR1 SQVTM and CDR2 ANQGSEA. The CDR3 has 13 amino acids. Deletions cut 0 bases from V and 7 bases from J, with 13 bases between. CDR3 protein: CSVEEAGAREQYF. CDR3 DNA: TGCAGCGTTGAAGAAGCAGGGGCGCGGGAGCAGTACTTC.

This clonotype came up once. The rearrangement links TRBV29-1 to TRBJ1-3; 8 bases align to TRBD1. Germline CDR1 is SQVTM and CDR2 is ANQGSEA. The CDR3 extends over 13 amino acids. The ends lost 5 bases at V and 3 bases at J; junction bases unmatched: 3. The CDR3: CSVQTGVGNTIYF. The CDR3 bases are TGCAGCGTTCAGACAGGGGTTGGAAACACCATATATTTT.

This clonotype was picked up a small number of times. The chain recombines TRBV5-8 with TRBJ2-7, with a tentative D call TRBD1 (6 bases). Germline lookup yields CDR1 SGHTS and CDR2 YDEGEE. Trimming took 4 bases from V and 3 from J, leaving 17 bases between them. The CDR3 is 15 amino acids. The CDR3 reads CASSPEGDINYEQYF. The CDR3 DNA follows: TGTGCCAGCAGCCCCGAGGGGGACATAAACTACGAGCAGTACTTC.

The sample holds a few counts of this clonotype. The J gene is TRBJ2-3, the V gene TRBV12-3 or TRBV12-4; 10 positions match TRBD2. V trimming: 3 bases; J trimming: 0 bases; junction bases outside the gene matches: 9. The CDR3 consists of 18 residues. The chain's CDR3 is CASSFKPGLASSTDTQYF. CDR3 in DNA: TGTGCCAGCAGTTTTAAACCGGGACTAGCGAGTAGCACAGATACGCAGTATTTT.

The V gene is TRBV9, the J gene TRBJ2-5, with D possibly being TRBD2 (6 bases). The J call could be wrong; TRBJ2-7 is a better fit for the DNA end. The CDR3 is made up of 15 amino acids. In germline, CDR1 is SGDLS, CDR2 YYNGEE. CDR3 sequence: CASSVEGRDEDEQYF. The CDR3 nucleotides are TGTGCCAGCAGCGTAGAGGGGCGGGATGAGGACGAGCAGTACTTC.

There are a few counts of this clonotype. The chain employs TRBV29-1 and TRBJ1-2; D unresolved. The germline CDR1 and CDR2 sequences are SQVTM and ANQGSEA. Trimming took off 0 bases at V and 4 bases at J, with 12 bases between the two ends. The CDR3 has 14 residues. The CDR3 DNA follows: TGCAGCGTTGAAGATAGTAACAGTCTCTATGGCTACACCTTC. Its translation: CSVEDSNSLYGYTF.

In its sample, this clonotype was seen a few times. The chain is built from TRBV4-2 and TRBJ2-1, with TRBD2 identical over 11 bases. V shed 0 bases and J 2 bases; nucleotides not matched to a gene: 6. CDR1 is LGHNA, CDR2 YNFKEQ, per germline. The CDR3 has 18 residues. Here the CDR3 DNA reads TGTGCCAGCAGCCAAGAGGCTAGCGGGAGGTTAACCTACAATGAGCAGTTCTTC. This sequence encodes CASSQEASGRLTYNEQFF.

The rearrangement uses TRBV29-1 and TRBJ2-1; 7 bases are a match to TRBD2. CDR1 SQVTM and CDR2 ANQGSEA come from the germline V gene. Trimming took 4 bases from V and 6 from J; bases not matched to a gene: 9. There are 14 residues in the CDR3. CDR3 region: CSVGLASGVNEQFF. The CDR3, as DNA: TGCAGCGTTGGGTTGGCTAGCGGAGTCAATGAGCAGTTCTTC.

This clonotype was found a few times. This chain links TRBV12-3 or TRBV12-4 with TRBJ2-1; 8 nucleotides agree with TRBD2. The CDR3 spans 14 residues. After removal of 5 bases from V and 15 bases from J, the junction contained 15 bases not matched to a gene. CDR3 in amino acids: CASSPGGGLPPPFF. DNA for the CDR3: TGTGCCAGCAGTCCCGGGGGGGGACTACCTCCCCCGTTCTTC.

V and J are TRBV6-1 and TRBJ1-2, with D possibly being TRBD1 (6 bases). CDR1 is MNHNS and CDR2 is SASEGT in the germline V gene. The CDR3 runs 13 residues. V lost 4 bases and J lost 5, with 11 bases in between. The CDR3 DNA follows: TGTGCCAGCAGTGGGGGGCTCTATTATGGCTACACCTTC. It specifies CASSGGLYYGYTF.

V gene TRBV9 combines with J gene TRBJ2-7; 7 bases are a match to TRBD2. The junction had 9 bases not matched to a gene; V was cut back by 4 bases and J by 2 bases. The CDR3 has 15 residues. Germline CDR1 SGDLS, CDR2 YYNGEE. This chain's CDR3 is CASSHRAGATYEQYF. CDR3 nucleotides: TGTGCCAGCAGCCATCGGGCGGGAGCGACCTACGAGCAGTACTTC.

This sequence joins TRBV9 and TRBJ2-1; D uncertain. Germline-derived CDR1 and CDR2 are SGDLS and YYNGEE. V lost 4 bases and J 0 bases, leaving 11 bases between the germline ends. The CDR3 runs to 15 residues. DNA of the CDR3: TGTGCCAGCAGCCCCAGGTGGAGCTCCTACAATGAGCAGTTCTTC. Protein sequence: CASSPRWSSYNEQFF.

This sequence joins TRBV29-1 and TRBJ2-3; D is unclear. V dropped 3 bases and J dropped 4 bases, with 14 bases sitting between them. Germline loops: CDR1 SQVTM, CDR2 ANQGSEA. CDR3 size: 14 residues. The CDR3 protein is CSVDNLNLADTQYF. CDR3 in DNA: TGCAGCGTTGATAACCTAAACTTGGCAGATACGCAGTATTTT.

This clonotype came up once. The chain couples TRBV7-3 to TRBJ2-5; D is uncertain. V was shortened by 4 bases and J by 0 bases, with 12 bases between the two germline ends. The CDR3 is made up of 15 amino acids. Germline-derived CDR1 and CDR2 are SGHTA and FQGTGA. CDR3 in DNA: TGTGCCAGCAGCTCCTCCACTGCGTACCAAGAGACCCAGTACTTC. Its translation: CASSSSTAYQETQYF.

This clonotype was observed a few times. The chain combines TRBV20-1 with TRBJ2-1, with 12 bases fitting TRBD2. The ends lost 4 bases at V and 6 bases at J; junction bases unmatched: 10. The CDR3 loop spans 16 amino acids. Germline V gives CDR1 DFQATT, CDR2 SNEGSKA (reference sequence). CDR3 nucleotide sequence: TGCAGTGCTAACGGACTAGCGGGAACCAACCCCAATGAGCAGTTCTTC. Translated, it gives CSANGLAGTNPNEQFF.

This clonotype was observed a few times. The CDR3 region is CASSRMGERSTDTQYF. In DNA, the CDR3 is TGTGCCAGCAGCCGAATGGGGGAGCGGTCCACAGATACGCAGTATTTT. The genes are TRBV12-3 or TRBV12-4 and TRBJ2-3; D tentatively fits TRBD1 or TRBD2 (5 bases each). V was trimmed by 6 bases and J by 2 bases, leaving 18 bases between them. This CDR3 spans 16 amino acids.

This clonotype was detected only a few times. The gene calls are TRBV4-1 and TRBJ2-1; a weak D match, TRBD2 (5 bases). CDR1 and CDR2 (germline): MGHRA, YSYEKL. V was trimmed by 0 bases and J by 7 bases, leaving 7 bases between them. There are 13 residues in the CDR3. The CDR3, as DNA: TGCGCCAGCAGCCAAGAGCCGGGGAATGAGCAGTTCTTC. Translation gives CASSQEPGNEQFF.

The V gene is TRBV12-3 or TRBV12-4, the J gene TRBJ1-2, with D tentatively TRBD1 (5 bases). Trimming took off 2 bases at V and 4 bases at J, with 11 bases between the two ends. The CDR3 contains 14 residues. The CDR3 DNA sequence: TGTGCCAGCAGTTTAATTCCAGGGAGCTATGGCTACACCTTC. Its protein product is CASSLIPGSYGYTF.

The rearrangement uses TRBV7-2 and TRBJ2-5; D unclear. The J call is in doubt because the DNA end fits TRBJ2-7 better. CDR1 is SGHTA, CDR2 FQGNSA, per germline. The CDR3 has 15 amino acids. The CDR3 loop reads CASSLASYGPYEQYF. CDR3 in DNA: TGTGCCAGCAGCTTAGCGTCGTACGGCCCCTACGAGCAGTACTTC.

This chain links TRBV6-5 with TRBJ1-4; D unresolved. The CDR3 is 14 amino acids. The V gene lost 6 bases and the J gene lost 8 bases, with 16 bases spanning the gap. In germline, CDR1 is MNHEY, CDR2 SVGAGI. CDR3 nucleotide sequence: TGTGCCAGCAGCCCCTCCGGATTTAAAGAAAAACTGTTTTTT. This sequence encodes CASSPSGFKEKLFF.

The chain is built from TRBV14 and TRBJ1-4; D is unresolved. The CDR3 contains 15 residues. Germline lookup yields CDR1 SGHDN and CDR2 FVKESK. Trimming left V 11 bases short and J 5 bases short, with 21 bases between. CDR3 nucleotides: TGTGCCGGCCAGCTGGCTGGGCATCACAATGAAAAACTGTTTTTT. It yields the protein CAGQLAGHHNEKLFF.